This T cell receptor beta chain originates from a study of blood T cells in healthy people across ages. General observations from the study: Donor CMV status, an unknown factor, possibly confounded changes in expanded clonotypes. Aged donors had fewer naive CD4+ cells and lower diversity than long-lived donors. Strongly correlated with naive T cell percentage was TCR beta diversity.

The sample holds a few counts of this clonotype. Antigen: not known. For the second PCR, which ran for about 6 to 11 cycles, a sample-barcoded 5' primer and a J-beta primer mix were used. From the 5' RACE reads, TCRdb called clonotypes with MiXCR, one entry per CDR3 protein. Here the sample spans some 1.6 million distinct CDR3 sequences, about 31% being singletons. Per sample, no less than 5.5 micrograms of total RNA were extracted. This TCR came from a woman under 40 in good health. The material sequenced was blood.

CDR3 in amino acids: CASSLAVAPSVEAFF. CDR3 bases: TGTGCCAGCAGCTTAGCCGTCGCCCCGTCGGTGGAAGCTTTCTTT. The chain combines TRBV7-9 with TRBJ1-1; the D is unclear. Trimming pared 0 bases from V and 8 bases from J, leaving 16 bases between. Germline assignment: CDR1 SEHNR and CDR2 FQNEAQ (reference sequence). The CDR3 loop spans 15 amino acids.